Following are 22 T cell receptor beta chains from one sample sequenced in a study of T cell responses to AZD1222 COVID-19 vaccine. Here immunoSEQ multiplex PCR was the method, and the copy in TCRdb shows in-frame clones only, minus some. This sample carries approximately 43,000 clones, 70% to 90% of them seen once, and the ten largest clones take approximately 25%. The source material was peripheral blood, sampled 28 days after the second AZD1222 dose. These receptors came from an adult who received the AZD1222 COVID-19 vaccine.

The count of this clone is one. V and J are TRBV9 and TRBJ1-3; D not resolved. This CDR3 is built from 16 residues. CDR1 and CDR2 (germline): SGDLS, YYNGEE. V lost 2 bases and J lost 2, with 14 bases in between. The CDR3 DNA reads as TGTGCCAGCAGCGTGGCGGGGTCCCCCACTGGAAACACCATATATTTT. Translated: CASSVAGSPTGNTIYF.

The chain employs TRBV18 and TRBJ1-2; D might be TRBD1 (5 bases). Per the germline V gene, CDR1 is KGHSH and CDR2 is LQKENI. Between the trimmed V and J ends, which lost 1 base and 3 bases, there was a span of 9 bases. The CDR3 covers 14 residues. The CDR3 sequence is CASSPLGADYGYTF. The CDR3 bases are TGTGCCAGCTCACCACTTGGGGCAGACTATGGCTACACCTTC.

The V gene is TRBV11-1, the J gene TRBJ2-2; 7 nucleotides align to TRBD2. This CDR3 contains 14 residues. The V and J ends lost 5 bases and 5 bases, in that order; junction bases with no gene match: 5. Germline V gene sequence: CDR1 SGHAT, CDR2 FQDESV (reference sequence). CDR3 bases: TGTGCCAGCAGCCTCCGTAGCGGGACCGGGGAGCTGTTTTTT. Protein: CASSLRSGTGELFF.

This clone occurred a few times. The gene calls are TRBV11-1 and TRBJ1-6, with D tentatively TRBD1 (6 bases). Germline values: CDR1 SGHAT, CDR2 FQDESV (reference sequence). The CDR3 length is 14 residues. V was trimmed by 5 bases and J by 7 bases, leaving 12 bases between them. Here the CDR3 reads CASSRGRGNSPLHF. The CDR3 DNA sequence: TGTGCCAGCAGCCGCGGCAGGGGAAATTCACCCCTCCACTTT.

V and J are TRBV15 and TRBJ1-2; no reliable D call. This CDR3 has 14 amino acids. Trimming shortened V by 0 bases and J by 5 bases, and 10 bases separated the two germline ends. Germline V CDR1 and CDR2: LNHNV, YYDKDF (reference sequence). The CDR3 loop is CATSRDQTNYGYTF. The CDR3 coding sequence is TGTGCCACCAGCAGAGATCAGACCAATTATGGCTACACCTTC. The full variable domain, rest sourced from reference TRBV15 and TRBJ1-2, is DAMVIQNPRYQVTQFGKPVTLSCSQTLNHNVMYWYQQKSSQAPKLLFHYYDKDFNNEADTPDNFQSRRPNTSFCFLDIRSPGLGDTAMYLCATSRDQTNYGYTFGSGTRLTVV.

This sequence joins TRBV28 and TRBJ2-7, with D tentatively TRBD1 (6 bases). The CDR3 totals 15 residues. Between the trimmed V and J ends, which lost 3 bases and 2 bases, there was a span of 14 bases. Germline CDR1 is MDHEN and CDR2 is SYDVKM. The CDR3 loop is CASSLGPGVAYEQYF. CDR3 nucleotides: TGTGCCAGCAGTTTGGGGCCAGGGGTCGCCTACGAGCAGTACTTC.

The chain has TRBV10-3 and TRBJ1-2; 7 bases map to TRBD1. The CDR3 is 13 amino acids. Germline-derived CDR1 and CDR2 are ENHRY and SYGVKD. V trimming: 10 bases; J trimming: 1 base; junction bases outside the gene matches: 6. The CDR3 reads CATRTGFNYGYTF. The DNA for the CDR3 is TGTGCCACCCGGACAGGCTTTAACTATGGCTACACCTTC.

The chain couples TRBV19 to TRBJ2-5, with TRBD2 matching over 12 bases. The V segment lost 8 bases and the J segment 9 bases; nucleotides outside the gene matches: 1. CDR3 length: 11 residues. The germline CDR1 and CDR2 sequences are LNHDA and SQIVND (reference sequence). Here the CDR3 DNA reads TGTGCCAGTGCTAGCGGGAGGGCCCAGTACTTC. Its protein is CASASGRAQYF.

V gene TRBV18 combines with J gene TRBJ1-3; D gene ambiguous. The V end was cut by 2 bases, the J end by 0 bases, with 14 bases between. Looked up from germline, CDR1 is KGHSH and CDR2 is LQKENI. The CDR3 consists of 17 residues. CDR3 loop: CASSPRQDGSSGNTIYF. For the CDR3, the DNA is TGTGCCAGCTCACCAAGGCAGGACGGCTCCTCTGGAAACACCATATATTTT.

This chain joins TRBV4-3 and TRBJ2-5, with 10 bases matching TRBD2. This CDR3 has 16 amino acids. Per germline, CDR1 LGHNA and CDR2 YSLEER. Trimming removed 0 bases from V and 6 bases from J; junction bases left unmatched: 7. CDR3 DNA sequence: TGCGCCAGCAGCCAAGAGGCTAGCGGGAGTAGAAAGACCCAGTACTTC. This encodes CASSQEASGSRKTQYF.

This chain connects TRBV28 to TRBJ1-4; D not resolved. V gave up 6 bases and J gave up 8 bases, with 13 bases separating them. The germline CDR1 and CDR2 sequences are MDHEN and SYDVKM. The CDR3 runs to 13 residues. The CDR3 protein is CASRPPEGEKLFF. In nucleotides, the CDR3 is TGTGCCAGCAGACCGCCAGAGGGAGAAAAACTGTTTTTT.

J is TRBJ2-7 and V is TRBV5-1, with D perhaps TRBD1 (6 bases). CDR3 size: 14 residues. Trimming removed 2 bases from V and 9 bases from J, with 18 bases in between. The germline V gene has CDR1 SGHRS and CDR2 YFSETQ. CDR3 sequence: CASSFSGALGVQYF. CDR3 in DNA: TGCGCCAGCAGCTTTTCAGGGGCCTTGGGGGTGCAGTACTTC.

The chain carries TRBV5-4 and TRBJ1-1; TRBD1 matches at 7 bases. The V and J ends lost 0 bases and 1 base, in that order; junction bases with no gene match: 3. This CDR3 comprises 15 residues. The germline V gene encodes CDR1 SGHNT and CDR2 YYREEE (reference sequence). The CDR3 protein is CASSLEKGANTEAFF. The CDR3 bases are TGTGCCAGCAGCTTGGAAAAGGGGGCGAACACTGAAGCTTTCTTT.

The genes are TRBV5-1 and TRBJ2-1; maybe TRBD2 (5 bases). Trimming removed 1 base from V and 7 bases from J, with 9 bases in between. Germline V gene sequence: CDR1 SGHRS, CDR2 YFSETQ. The CDR3 has 13 amino acids. Here the CDR3 reads CASSLRTGNEQFF. The CDR3, as DNA: TGCGCCAGCAGCTTGAGGACTGGGAATGAGCAGTTCTTC. The full variable domain, rest sourced from reference TRBV5-1 and TRBJ2-1, is KAGVTQTPRYLIKTRGQQVTLSCSPISGHRSVSWYQQTPGQGLQFLFEYFSETQRNKGNFPGRFSGRQFSNSRSEMNVSTLELGDSALYLCASSLRTGNEQFFGPGTRLTVL.

This clone counts as medium-sized. The CDR3 DNA sequence: TGTGCCAGCAGTTTACTTGGCCCGGGGGAAAGGCTACCCTCATCCTACGAGCAGTACTTC. It encodes CASSLLGPGERLPSSYEQYF. The chain is built from TRBV27 and TRBJ2-7; D possibly corresponds to TRBD2 (6 bases). The germline V gene encodes CDR1 MNHEY and CDR2 SMNVEV (reference sequence). V shed 2 bases and J shed 1 base, with 27 bases lying between them. The CDR3 runs to 20 residues.

This rearrangement joins TRBV2 to TRBJ1-6; D gene uncertain. The CDR3 consists of 15 residues. CDR1 and CDR2 from the germline V gene are SNHLY and FYNNEI. V lost 7 bases to trimming and J lost 2 bases, with 12 bases between them. CDR3 sequence reads: CASKLGTTYNSPLHF. The DNA for the CDR3 is TGTGCCAGCAAGTTGGGTACGACCTATAATTCACCCCTCCACTTT.

The chain employs TRBV5-6 and TRBJ1-1; D is undetermined. The V gene lost 0 bases and the J gene lost 4 bases, with 4 bases spanning the gap. Germline V lookup: CDR1 SGHDT, CDR2 YYEEEE. The CDR3 length is 12 residues. This chain's CDR3 is CASSLEGTEAFF. DNA of the CDR3: TGTGCCAGCAGCTTGGAAGGCACTGAAGCTTTCTTT.

V is TRBV11-2 and J is TRBJ2-7; 8 bases align to TRBD2. Germline V gene sequence: CDR1 SGHAT, CDR2 FQNNGV. The CDR3 is 16 amino acids. Germline trimming cut 5 bases from V and 3 bases from J; bases unmatched to any gene: 12. CDR3 sequence (DNA): TGTGCCAGCAGCCCCGGGGGGGCGGGGAACAACTACGAGCAGTACTTC. Its translation: CASSPGGAGNNYEQYF.

This clone was recorded only once. The chain carries TRBV7-2 and TRBJ2-1; D is undetermined. The V gene's germline CDR1 is SGHTA and CDR2 FQGNSA. The CDR3 consists of 13 residues. Trimming stripped 5 bases from V and 9 bases from J, with 14 bases between. CDR3 region: CASSDGRRTEQFF. The CDR3 DNA reads as TGTGCCAGCAGCGACGGACGCCGCACTGAGCAGTTCTTC.

This clone occurred a few times. The rearrangement joins TRBV29-1 to TRBJ1-1; D remains unclear. The CDR3 totals 13 residues. The germline V and J ends were trimmed by 0 bases and 1 base, with 6 bases remaining between them. Germline V gives CDR1 SQVTM, CDR2 ANQGSEA. CDR3 DNA: TGCAGCGTTGAAGACACGCGGAACACTGAAGCTTTCTTT. It translates to CSVEDTRNTEAFF. The full variable domain, its missing parts supplied by reference TRBV29-1 and TRBJ1-1, is SAVISQKPSRDICQRGTSLTIQCQVDSQVTMMFWYRQQPGQSLTLIATANQGSEATYESGFVIDKFPISRPNLTFSTLTVSNMSPEDSSIYLCSVEDTRNTEAFFGQGTRLTVV.

The V call is TRBV30, the J call TRBJ1-4; D not certain. Trimming removed 2 bases from V and 4 bases from J, with 8 bases in between. This CDR3 has 13 amino acids. The V gene's germline CDR1 is GTSNPN and CDR2 SVGIG (reference sequence). The CDR3 is CAWSFTINEKLFF. The DNA of the CDR3 is TGTGCCTGGAGTTTTACTATTAATGAAAAACTGTTTTTT.

The chain couples TRBV5-1 to TRBJ2-5; 12 bases map to TRBD2. With V trimmed by 4 bases and J by 6 bases, 19 bases remained unmatched. This CDR3 spans 19 amino acids. From germline, CDR1 is SGHRS and CDR2 YFSETQ. The CDR3 is CASSPEGGLAGGPSKTQYF. The CDR3 DNA sequence: TGCGCCAGCAGCCCGGAAGGTGGCCTAGCGGGGGGGCCTTCCAAGACCCAGTACTTC.